One sample yielded the 8 T cell receptor beta chains listed below, sequenced in a study of blood T cell repertoires in COVID-19. The repertoire was sequenced with immunoSEQ multiplex PCR; TCRdb's copy has only in-frame clones and lacks some. The sample carries about 150,000 clones, around 83% recorded once. The sequenced sample was peripheral blood. These receptors originate from a woman aged 70 to 79 who had recovered from COVID-19.

This clone was counted once. V gene TRBV3-1 (or the pseudogene TRBV3-2) combines with J gene TRBJ2-7, with D possibly TRBD1 on 6 matching bases. This CDR3 comprises 12 residues. The V gene lost 1 base and the J gene lost 11 bases, with 12 bases spanning the gap. Germline V CDR1 and CDR2: LGHDT, YNNKEL (reference sequence). This CDR3 reads CASSQGQGPEYF. DNA of the CDR3: TGTGCCAGCAGCCAAGGGCAGGGGCCGGAGTACTTC.

CDR3 DNA sequence: TGTGCCAGCAGTCCCTGGGGGTGGGACAGGGGAGGAAGTGAAGCTTTCTTT. Protein product: CASSPWGWDRGGSEAFF. V gene TRBV6-6 combines with J gene TRBJ1-1; 10 bases align to TRBD1. V dropped 5 bases and J dropped 7; count of bases not matched to a gene: 16. Germline V gene lookup returns CDR1 MNHNY and CDR2 SVGAGI (reference sequence). This CDR3 spans 17 amino acids.

V gene TRBV3-1 (or the pseudogene TRBV3-2) combines with J gene TRBJ2-3; possible D gene TRBD2, 6 bases. This CDR3 spans 15 amino acids. With 4 bases removed from V and 0 bases from J, the gap between germline ends came to 11 bases. Germline V gene sequence: CDR1 LGHDT, CDR2 YNNKEL (reference sequence). For the CDR3, the DNA is TGTGCCAGCAGCCGCGGGGCAACTAGCACAGATACGCAGTATTTT. It codes for CASSRGATSTDTQYF.

The chain has TRBV27 and TRBJ2-1; 11 bases align to TRBD1. J lost 7 bases, V lost 3 bases, and 5 bases had no gene match. Germline CDR1 and CDR2: MNHEY and SMNVEV (reference sequence). The CDR3 has 15 amino acids. Here the CDR3 reads CASSFRDRGVNEQFF. Written as DNA, the CDR3 is TGTGCCAGCAGTTTTAGGGACAGGGGGGTAAATGAGCAGTTCTTC.

This clone came up once. The J gene is TRBJ1-2, the V gene TRBV5-5; D uncertain. The CDR3 has 12 residues. The germline gives CDR1 SGHKS, CDR2 YYEKEE (reference sequence). V was cut by 4 bases and J by 6 bases, with 10 bases left in between. CDR3 sequence (DNA): TGTGCCAGCAGCCGGAGGGCGGATGGCTACACCTTC. It codes for CASSRRADGYTF.

This rearrangement joins TRBV4-2 to TRBJ2-7, with D possibly being TRBD2 (6 bases). CDR3 length: 15 residues. The germline V and J ends were trimmed by 0 bases and 5 bases, with 14 bases remaining between them. Germline V gives CDR1 LGHNA, CDR2 YNFKEQ. CDR3: CASSQDGSRGNEQYF. CDR3 nucleotide sequence: TGTGCCAGCAGCCAAGATGGGTCCCGGGGGAACGAGCAGTACTTC.

The J gene is TRBJ2-1, the V gene TRBV7-2; no definite D call. Germline V CDR1 and CDR2: SGHTA, FQGNSA. V lost 4 bases and J 8 bases, leaving 12 bases between the germline ends. The CDR3 is 13 residues long. The CDR3 reads CASSSERSDEQFF. CDR3 nucleotide sequence: TGTGCCAGCAGCTCCGAACGGAGCGATGAGCAGTTCTTC. Filled out from reference TRBV7-2 and TRBJ2-1, the complete variable domain reads GAGVSQSPSNKVTEKGKDVELRCDPISGHTALYWYRQSLGQGLEFLIYFQGNSAPDKSGLPSDRFSAERTGGSVSTLTIQRTQQEDSAVYLCASSSERSDEQFFGPGTRLTVL.

The chain joins TRBV5-4 to TRBJ1-3, with D perhaps TRBD1 (5 bases). This CDR3 region has 14 residues. The V end was cut by 2 bases, the J end by 0 bases, with 6 bases between. Germline-derived CDR1 and CDR2 are SGHNT and YYREEE (reference sequence). Here the CDR3 reads CASSFGGSGNTIYF. The CDR3 DNA reads TGTGCCAGCAGCTTCGGGGGCTCTGGAAACACCATATATTTT. The complete variable domain, with remaining parts taken from reference TRBV5-4 and TRBJ1-3, reads ETGVTQSPTHLIKTRGQQVTLRCSSQSGHNTVSWYQQALGQGPQFIFQYYREEENGRGNFPPRFSGLQFPNYSSELNVNALELDDSALYLCASSFGGSGNTIYFGEGSWLTVV.